The 11 T cell receptor beta chains below come from one sample, sequenced in a study of metastatic and nonmetastatic thyroid tumors. Not a single patient had been given any form of treatment at any point before undergoing thyroid surgery. With MiXCR, TCRdb called clones anew from the PCR reads. The table has about 15,000 clones, nearly 35% seen once; the top ten hold about 10%. Sequencing input: tumor tissue. The receptor source for this set is a male donor with papillary thyroid cancer or a benign thyroid nodule (not recorded which). Some clones in this sample may be carry-over from other donors' samples.

The chain couples TRBV18 to TRBJ2-7; D is uncertain. The CDR3 extends over 14 amino acids. The V and J ends lost 2 bases and 1 base respectively, with 9 bases between them. The germline gives CDR1 KGHSH, CDR2 LQKENI. CDR3 residues: CASSPSSSSYEQYF. The CDR3, as DNA: TGTGCCAGCTCACCATCCTCTTCGTCCTACGAGCAGTACTTC.

In its sample, this clone is medium-sized. CDR3 nucleotide sequence: TGTGCCAGCAGAGACAGAAACACCGGGGAGCTGTTTTTT. It encodes CASRDRNTGELFF. The V gene is TRBV19, the J gene TRBJ2-2, with TRBD1 as a possible D gene (5 bases). The CDR3 has 13 residues. The germline CDR1 and CDR2 sequences are LNHDA and SQIVND (reference sequence). V was clipped by 9 bases and J by 2 bases, with 10 bases between them.

The rearrangement links TRBV20-1 to TRBJ1-3; no definite D call. V lost 5 bases, J lost 0 bases, and 8 bases lay in between. The CDR3 has 13 amino acids. CDR1 and CDR2 from the germline V gene are DFQATT and SNEGSKA (reference sequence). The CDR3 nucleotides are TGCAGTGCTCGGACCGGCTCTGGAAACACCATATATTTT. Amino acids: CSARTGSGNTIYF.

This clone has ten or more counts. This CDR3 reads CASRTDYQPQHF. CDR3 coding DNA: TGTGCCAGTAGGACAGATTATCAGCCCCAGCATTTT. This chain joins TRBV6-1 and TRBJ1-5; a possible D gene is TRBD1 (6 bases). CDR3 length: 12 residues. Germline V gives CDR1 MNHNS, CDR2 SASEGT. The germline V and J ends were trimmed by 9 bases and 5 bases, with 11 bases remaining between them.

This clone occurred many times. The chain links TRBV12-3 or TRBV12-4 to TRBJ1-1; D possibly corresponds to TRBD1 (6 bases). The length of the CDR3 is 13 residues. Between the trimmed V and J ends, which lost 6 bases and 6 bases, there was a span of 14 bases. In nucleotides, the CDR3 is TGTGCCAGCAGCGTTTTCGGGACACCTGAAGCTTTCTTT. This codes for CASSVFGTPEAFF.

This clone has just a few counts. The V gene is TRBV10-3, the J gene TRBJ2-5; D call uncertain. The length of the CDR3 is 11 residues. V dropped 3 bases and J dropped 5 bases, with 4 bases sitting between them. The germline V gene has CDR1 ENHRY and CDR2 SYGVKD. The CDR3 coding sequence is TGTGCCATCAGTGACGGGGAGACCCAGTACTTC. Its translation: CAISDGETQYF.

On this clone: At one boundary the junction diverges from the germline segment, which might be a read error. The chain is built from TRBV12-3 or TRBV12-4 and TRBJ1-5; D unresolved. There are 13 residues in the CDR3. CDR3 nucleotide sequence: TGTGCCAGCAGTAGCGGGGAGAATCAGCCGCAGCATTTT. Amino acids: CASSSGENQPQHF.

By its share, this clone is medium-sized (0.01 to 0.1%). The chain recombines TRBV12-3 or TRBV12-4 with TRBJ1-2; 12 positions agree with TRBD1. The V gene end was trimmed by 3 bases and the J gene end by 8 bases; junction bases not matched to a gene: 4. The CDR3 runs 14 residues. CDR3 in amino acids: CASSFGTGGMGYTF. The CDR3 DNA is TGTGCCAGCAGTTTTGGGACAGGGGGCATGGGCTACACCTTC.

V is TRBV5-1 and J is TRBJ2-2; possible D gene TRBD1, 5 bases. The CDR3 loop spans 16 amino acids. Germline V gene lookup returns CDR1 SGHRS and CDR2 YFSETQ. V was trimmed by 1 base and J by 1 base, leaving 11 bases between them. The DNA of the CDR3 is TGCGCCAGCAGCTTGTGGGGCGCTTGGAACACCGGGGAGCTGTTTTTT. Translating gives CASSLWGAWNTGELFF. The full variable domain, completed using reference TRBV5-1 and TRBJ2-2, is KAGVTQTPRYLIKTRGQQVTLSCSPISGHRSVSWYQQTPGQGLQFLFEYFSETQRNKGNFPGRFSGRQFSNSRSEMNVSTLELGDSALYLCASSLWGAWNTGELFFGEGSRLTVL.

This clone was recorded at least ten times. The chain carries TRBV10-2 and TRBJ1-5; D unresolved. The CDR3 has 14 amino acids. CDR1 and CDR2 (germline): WSHSY, SAAADI. Trimming stripped 7 bases from V and 2 bases from J, with 12 bases between. Written as DNA, the CDR3 is TGCGCCAGCAATCAGGTCGGGGGCAATCAGCCCCAGCATTTT. Its translation is CASNQVGGNQPQHF.

The chain carries TRBV11-3 and TRBJ1-1, with D perhaps TRBD1 (6 bases). Germline CDR1 SGHNT, CDR2 YENEEA. This CDR3 contains 12 residues. Deletions cut 5 bases from V and 6 bases from J, with 10 bases between. The CDR3 region is CASSPGQSEAFF. The CDR3, as DNA: TGTGCCAGCAGCCCCGGACAGTCTGAAGCTTTCTTT.